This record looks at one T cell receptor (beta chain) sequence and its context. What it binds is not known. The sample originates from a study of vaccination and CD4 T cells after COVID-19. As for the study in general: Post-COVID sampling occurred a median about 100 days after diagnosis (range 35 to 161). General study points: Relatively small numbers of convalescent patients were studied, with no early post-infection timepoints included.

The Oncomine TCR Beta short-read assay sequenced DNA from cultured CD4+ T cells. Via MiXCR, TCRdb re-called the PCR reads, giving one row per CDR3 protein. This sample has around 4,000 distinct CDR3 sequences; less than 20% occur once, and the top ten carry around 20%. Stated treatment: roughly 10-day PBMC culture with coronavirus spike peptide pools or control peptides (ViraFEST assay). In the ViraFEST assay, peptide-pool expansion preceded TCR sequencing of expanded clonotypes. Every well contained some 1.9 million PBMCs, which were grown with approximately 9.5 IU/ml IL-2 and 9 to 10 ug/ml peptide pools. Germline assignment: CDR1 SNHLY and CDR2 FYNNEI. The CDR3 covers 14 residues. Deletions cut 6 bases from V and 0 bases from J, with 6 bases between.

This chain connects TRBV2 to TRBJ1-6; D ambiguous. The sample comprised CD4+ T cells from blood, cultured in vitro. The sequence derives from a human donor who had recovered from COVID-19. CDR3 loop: CASRSGSYNSPLHF. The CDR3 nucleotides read TGTGCCAGCAGATCCGGCTCCTATAATTCACCCCTCCACTTT.